What follows are 16 T cell receptor beta chains derived from one specimen sequenced in a study of naive CD8 T cells in extremely preterm neonates. Data came from immunoSEQ multiplex PCR; TCRdb stores just in-frame clones and leaves some out. The top ten hold about 0.3% of the sample, which has several thousand clones, 95% to 98% seen once. The specimen sequenced was naive CD8+ T cells from blood. Source of these receptors: a human donor in good health.

The rearrangement links TRBV5-1 to TRBJ2-1, with D perhaps matching TRBD2 (6 bases). The CDR3 consists of 17 residues. Germline loops: CDR1 SGHRS, CDR2 YFSETQ. Between the trimmed V and J ends, which lost 2 bases and 0 bases, there was a span of 15 bases. CDR3: CASSFPLGTSSYNEQFF. For the CDR3, the DNA is TGCGCCAGCAGCTTCCCACTCGGGACTTCCTCCTACAATGAGCAGTTCTTC. Full variable domain (outside the CDR3, taken from reference TRBV5-1 and TRBJ2-1): KAGVTQTPRYLIKTRGQQVTLSCSPISGHRSVSWYQQTPGQGLQFLFEYFSETQRNKGNFPGRFSGRQFSNSRSEMNVSTLELGDSALYLCASSFPLGTSSYNEQFFGPGTRLTVL.

The chain uses TRBV12-5 and TRBJ2-7; 8 bases match TRBD2. After removal of 6 bases from V and 2 bases from J, the junction contained 15 bases not matched to a gene. The CDR3 is made up of 17 amino acids. Germline V gives CDR1 LGHNT, CDR2 FRNRAP. CDR3 residues: CASGGLPGLVTTYEQYF. The CDR3 nucleotides are TGTGCTAGTGGCGGGCTACCGGGACTAGTGACAACCTACGAGCAGTACTTC.

The chain is built from TRBV6-1 and TRBJ2-3; 7 bases fit TRBD1. The CDR3 spans 15 residues. With V trimmed by 5 bases and J by 6 bases, 11 bases remained unmatched. CDR1 and CDR2 from the germline V gene are MNHNS and SASEGT. This CDR3 is CASSRPRGTPDTQYF. In nucleotides, the CDR3 is TGTGCCAGCAGTCGACCCAGGGGGACCCCGGATACGCAGTATTTT.

This clone was seen just once. J is TRBJ1-4 and V is TRBV27, with 9 bases lining up with TRBD1. V trimming: 6 bases; J trimming: 8 bases; junction bases outside the gene matches: 7. The CDR3 has 14 amino acids. Germline-derived CDR1 and CDR2 are MNHEY and SMNVEV (reference sequence). This CDR3 is CASSRDRDREKLFF. The CDR3 coding sequence is TGTGCCAGCAGCCGGGACAGGGATCGAGAAAAACTGTTTTTT.

The V gene is TRBV28, the J gene TRBJ2-1; 10 bases are shared with TRBD2. This CDR3 spans 16 amino acids. CDR1 and CDR2 from the germline V gene are MDHEN and SYDVKM. Germline trimming cut 5 bases from V and 9 bases from J; bases unmatched to any gene: 13. The CDR3 loop is CASSLLRLAGGSEQFF. The CDR3 nucleotides read TGTGCCAGCAGTCTCCTGAGACTAGCGGGTGGATCTGAGCAGTTCTTC. The full variable domain, its missing parts supplied by reference TRBV28 and TRBJ2-1, is DVKVTQSSRYLVKRTGEKVFLECVQDMDHENMFWYRQDPGLGLRLIYFSYDVKMKEKGDIPEGYSVSREKKERFSLILESASTNQTSMYLCASSLLRLAGGSEQFFGPGTRLTVL.

The chain recombines TRBV15 with TRBJ2-1; D uncertain. There are 13 residues in the CDR3. V lost 5 bases, J lost 4 bases, and 9 bases lay in between. Germline CDR1 and CDR2: LNHNV and YYDKDF (reference sequence). In DNA form, the CDR3 reads TGTGCCACCAGCGGTAGCTTATACAATGAGCAGTTCTTC. This sequence encodes CATSGSLYNEQFF.

The V and J genes are TRBV5-1 and TRBJ2-7; a weak D match, TRBD1 (6 bases). Trimming stripped 0 bases from V and 6 bases from J, with 7 bases between. The CDR3 is 12 residues long. Germline V gene lookup returns CDR1 SGHRS and CDR2 YFSETQ. In DNA, the CDR3 is TGCGCCAGCAGCTTGGGGGGGCGCGAGCAGTACTTC. Amino acids: CASSLGGREQYF.

The chain joins TRBV2 to TRBJ2-1; 7 bases match TRBD1. Per the germline V gene, CDR1 is SNHLY and CDR2 is FYNNEI. The trim removed 5 bases at V and 4 bases at J, leaving 11 bases unmatched. This CDR3 spans 16 amino acids. CDR3 amino acids: CASSYDREMTYNEQFF. CDR3 nucleotide sequence: TGTGCCAGCAGTTATGACAGGGAAATGACTTACAATGAGCAGTTCTTC.

V is TRBV13 and J is TRBJ2-7; 11 bases are a match to TRBD2. Germline CDR1 is PRHDT and CDR2 is FYEKMQ (reference sequence). The length of the CDR3 is 16 residues. V was pared by 5 bases and J by 0 bases, with 6 bases of the junction left unmatched. The CDR3 DNA reads as TGTGCCAGCAGCAGTCTAACTAGCGGGAGCTCCTACGAGCAGTACTTC. This gives the protein CASSSLTSGSSYEQYF.

The chain carries TRBV6-1 and TRBJ2-1; 10 nucleotides align to TRBD2. CDR3 length: 16 residues. V trimming: 3 bases; J trimming: 4 bases; junction bases outside the gene matches: 6. Germline CDR1 MNHNS, CDR2 SASEGT. For the CDR3, the DNA is TGTGCCAGCAGTGATTATGAGGGACTAGCGTACAATGAGCAGTTCTTC. Its translation is CASSDYEGLAYNEQFF.

The chain links TRBV10-2 to TRBJ2-5; 10 nucleotides line up with TRBD2. The DNA end favors TRBJ2-7, so the J call may be wrong. The CDR3 runs to 15 residues. Germline V gene lookup returns CDR1 WSHSY and CDR2 SAAADI. This chain's CDR3 is CASSEGGLAGDEQYF. CDR3 coding DNA: TGCGCCAGCAGTGAAGGCGGGCTAGCGGGAGACGAGCAGTACTTC.

A few counts support this clone. The chain is built from TRBV28 and TRBJ2-7, with TRBD1 identical over 7 bases. The CDR3 has 14 residues. The germline gives CDR1 MDHEN, CDR2 SYDVKM. V dropped 3 bases and J dropped 4; count of bases not matched to a gene: 6. The CDR3 bases are TGTGCCAGCAGTTTTGAGGGGGCGGGTTACGAGCAGTACTTC. Encoded protein: CASSFEGAGYEQYF.

V gene TRBV2 combines with J gene TRBJ1-2, with D maybe TRBD1 (5 bases). Germline loops: CDR1 SNHLY, CDR2 FYNNEI. The CDR3 spans 17 residues. V shed 0 bases and J shed 4 bases, with 18 bases lying between them. CDR3 sequence (DNA): TGTGCCAGCAGTGAAGCCCAGGGTTATTCCGATCTCTATGGCTACACCTTC. Its protein is CASSEAQGYSDLYGYTF.

The rearrangement uses TRBV28 and TRBJ2-5; D remains unclear. V lost 2 bases and J 8 bases, leaving 12 bases between the germline ends. This CDR3 is 13 amino acids long. CDR1 is MDHEN and CDR2 is SYDVKM in the germline V gene. The CDR3 nucleotides are TGTGCCAGCAGTTTAATCCCTTTCGGTACCCAGTACTTC. Translating it yields CASSLIPFGTQYF. The full variable domain, in which reference TRBV28 and TRBJ2-5 provide the parts outside the CDR3, is DVKVTQSSRYLVKRTGEKVFLECVQDMDHENMFWYRQDPGLGLRLIYFSYDVKMKEKGDIPEGYSVSREKKERFSLILESASTNQTSMYLCASSLIPFGTQYFGPGTRLLVL.

The V gene is TRBV5-5, the J gene TRBJ2-7, with a tentative D call TRBD1 (6 bases). Germline V gene sequence: CDR1 SGHKS, CDR2 YYEKEE (reference sequence). The CDR3 is 15 residues long. Trimming stripped 1 base from V and 5 bases from J, with 16 bases between. CDR3 in DNA: TGTGCCAGCAGCTTGAATCTGCAGGGGTCCCACGAGCAGTACTTC. Protein: CASSLNLQGSHEQYF.

This clone was recorded only once. V gene TRBV7-9 combines with J gene TRBJ2-1, with D unresolved. Trimming cost V 1 base and J 9 bases, with 13 bases left between them. This CDR3 has 14 residues. Germline V CDR1 and CDR2: SEHNR, FQNEAQ (reference sequence). The CDR3 reads CASSLGLSASEQFF. CDR3 bases: TGTGCCAGCAGCTTAGGACTCAGCGCCTCTGAGCAGTTCTTC.